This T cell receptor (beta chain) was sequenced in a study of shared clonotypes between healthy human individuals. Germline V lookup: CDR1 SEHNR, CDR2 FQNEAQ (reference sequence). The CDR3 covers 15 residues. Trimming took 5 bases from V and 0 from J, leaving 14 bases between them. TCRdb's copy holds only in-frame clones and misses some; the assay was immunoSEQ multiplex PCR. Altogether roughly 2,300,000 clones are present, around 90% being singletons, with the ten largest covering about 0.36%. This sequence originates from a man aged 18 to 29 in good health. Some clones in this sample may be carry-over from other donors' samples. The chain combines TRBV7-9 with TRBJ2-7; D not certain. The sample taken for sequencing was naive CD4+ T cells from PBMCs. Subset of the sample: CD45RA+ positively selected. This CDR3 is CASSRLGISSYEQYF. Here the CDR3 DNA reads TGTGCCAGCAGCCGTCTGGGTATTAGCTCCTACGAGCAGTACTTC. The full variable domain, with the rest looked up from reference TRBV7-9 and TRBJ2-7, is DTGVSQNPRHKITKRGQNVTFRCDPISEHNRLYWYRQTLGQGPEFLTYFQNEAQLEKSRLLSDRFSAERPKGSFSTLEIQRTEQGDSAMYLCASSRLGISSYEQYFGPGTRLTVT.